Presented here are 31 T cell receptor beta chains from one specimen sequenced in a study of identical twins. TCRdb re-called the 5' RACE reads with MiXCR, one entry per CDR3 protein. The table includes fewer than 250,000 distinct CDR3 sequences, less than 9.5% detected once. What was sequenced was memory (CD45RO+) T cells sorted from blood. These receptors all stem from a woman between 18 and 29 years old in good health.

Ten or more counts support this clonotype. Here the CDR3 DNA reads TGTGCCAGCAGTTACAGGGACAACGCTCAACCCCTCCACTTT. Translating it yields CASSYRDNAQPLHF. The rearrangement uses TRBV6-2 or TRBV6-3 and TRBJ1-6, with D possibly being TRBD1 (6 bases). Germline V gene sequence: CDR1 MNHEY, CDR2 SVGEGT. V dropped 2 bases and J dropped 12 bases, with 14 bases sitting between them. The CDR3 is made up of 14 amino acids.

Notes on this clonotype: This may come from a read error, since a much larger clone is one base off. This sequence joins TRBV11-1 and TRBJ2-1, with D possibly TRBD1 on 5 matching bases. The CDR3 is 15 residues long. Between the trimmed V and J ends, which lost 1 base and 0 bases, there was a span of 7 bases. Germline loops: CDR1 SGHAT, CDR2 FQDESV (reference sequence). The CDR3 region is CASSLDTGSYNEQFF. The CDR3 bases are TGTGCCAGCAGCTTAGATACAGGCTCCTACAATGAGCAGTTCTTC.

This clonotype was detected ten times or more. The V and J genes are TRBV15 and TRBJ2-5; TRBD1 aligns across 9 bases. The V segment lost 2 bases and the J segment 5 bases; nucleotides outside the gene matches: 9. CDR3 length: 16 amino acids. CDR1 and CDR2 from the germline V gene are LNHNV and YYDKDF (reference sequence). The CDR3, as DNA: TGTGCCACCAGCAGAACAGGGGGCATTTTTCGTGAGACCCAGTACTTC. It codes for CATSRTGGIFRETQYF.

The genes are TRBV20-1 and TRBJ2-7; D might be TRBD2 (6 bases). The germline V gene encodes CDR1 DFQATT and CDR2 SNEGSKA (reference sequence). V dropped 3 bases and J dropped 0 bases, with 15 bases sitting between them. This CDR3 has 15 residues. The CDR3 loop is CSASDRTGVSYEQYF. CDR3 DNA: TGCAGTGCTAGCGACCGTACGGGGGTCTCCTACGAGCAGTACTTC.

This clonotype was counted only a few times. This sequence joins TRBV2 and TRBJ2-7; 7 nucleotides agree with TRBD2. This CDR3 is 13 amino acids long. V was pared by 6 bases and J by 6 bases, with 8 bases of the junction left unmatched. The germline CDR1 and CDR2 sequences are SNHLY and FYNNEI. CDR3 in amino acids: CASRFAGEGEQYF. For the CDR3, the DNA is TGTGCCAGCAGGTTCGCGGGAGAGGGCGAGCAGTACTTC.

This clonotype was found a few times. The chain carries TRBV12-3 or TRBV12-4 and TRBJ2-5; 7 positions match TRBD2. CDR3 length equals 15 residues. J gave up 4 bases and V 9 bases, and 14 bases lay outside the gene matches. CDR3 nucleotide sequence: TGTGCCAGTTCCCCCCGTGCGACTAGCCGAGAGACCCAGTACTTC. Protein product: CASSPRATSRETQYF.

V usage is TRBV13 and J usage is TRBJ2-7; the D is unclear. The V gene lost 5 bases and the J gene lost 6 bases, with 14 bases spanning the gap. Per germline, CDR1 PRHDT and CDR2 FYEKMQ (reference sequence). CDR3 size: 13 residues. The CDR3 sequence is CASSPGLLCEQYF. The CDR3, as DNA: TGTGCCAGCAGCCCCGGGCTCCTCTGCGAGCAGTACTTC. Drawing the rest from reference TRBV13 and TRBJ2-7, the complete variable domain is AAGVIQSPRHLIKEKRETATLKCYPIPRHDTVYWYQQGPGQDPQFLISFYEKMQSDKGSIPDRFSAQQFSDYHSELNMSSLELGDSALYFCASSPGLLCEQYFGPGTRLTVT.

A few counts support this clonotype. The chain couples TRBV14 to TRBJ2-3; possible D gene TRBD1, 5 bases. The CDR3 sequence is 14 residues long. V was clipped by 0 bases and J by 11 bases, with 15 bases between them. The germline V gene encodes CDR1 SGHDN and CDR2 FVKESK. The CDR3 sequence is CASSQDTWQGLQYF. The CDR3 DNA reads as TGTGCCAGCAGCCAAGATACCTGGCAGGGCCTGCAGTATTTT.

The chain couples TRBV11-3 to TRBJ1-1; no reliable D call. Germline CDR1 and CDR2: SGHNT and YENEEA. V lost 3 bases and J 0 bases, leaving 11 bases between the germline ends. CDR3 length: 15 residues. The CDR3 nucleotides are TGTGCCAGCAGCTTGGGTTTTACCATGAACACTGAAGCTTTCTTT. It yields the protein CASSLGFTMNTEAFF.

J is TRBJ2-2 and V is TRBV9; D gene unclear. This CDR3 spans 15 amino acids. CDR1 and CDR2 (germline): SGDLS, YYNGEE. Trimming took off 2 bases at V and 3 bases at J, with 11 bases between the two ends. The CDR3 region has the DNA TGTGCCAGCAGCGTTAGAATATCGGACACCGGGGAGCTGTTTTTT. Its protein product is CASSVRISDTGELFF.

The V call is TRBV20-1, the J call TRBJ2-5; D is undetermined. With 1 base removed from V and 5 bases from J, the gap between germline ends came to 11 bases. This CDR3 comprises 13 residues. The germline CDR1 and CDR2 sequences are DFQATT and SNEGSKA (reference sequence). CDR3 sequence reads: CSARVPGRETQYF. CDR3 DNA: TGCAGTGCTAGAGTACCAGGACGGGAGACCCAGTACTTC.

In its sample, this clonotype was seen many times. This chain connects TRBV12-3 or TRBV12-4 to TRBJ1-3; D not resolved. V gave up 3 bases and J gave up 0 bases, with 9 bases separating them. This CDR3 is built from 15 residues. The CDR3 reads CASSFLQSSGNTIYF. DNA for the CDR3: TGTGCCAGCAGTTTCTTGCAGAGCTCTGGAAACACCATATATTTT.

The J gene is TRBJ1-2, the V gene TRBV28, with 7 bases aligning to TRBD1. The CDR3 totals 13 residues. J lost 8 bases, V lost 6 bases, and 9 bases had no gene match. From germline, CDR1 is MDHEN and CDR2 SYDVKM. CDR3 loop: CASRQPTGDGYTF. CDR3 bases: TGTGCCAGCAGACAACCAACAGGGGACGGCTACACCTTC.

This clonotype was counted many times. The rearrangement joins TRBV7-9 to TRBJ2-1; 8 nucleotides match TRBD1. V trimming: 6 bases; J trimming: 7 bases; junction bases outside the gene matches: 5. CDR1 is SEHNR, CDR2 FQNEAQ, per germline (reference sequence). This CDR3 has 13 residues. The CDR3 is CASRPWTGNEQFF. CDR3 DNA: TGTGCCAGCAGGCCCTGGACAGGGAATGAGCAGTTCTTC.

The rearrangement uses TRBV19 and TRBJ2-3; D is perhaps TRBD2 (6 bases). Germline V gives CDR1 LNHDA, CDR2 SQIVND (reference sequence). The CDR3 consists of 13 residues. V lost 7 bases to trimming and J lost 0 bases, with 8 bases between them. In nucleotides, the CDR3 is TGTGCCAGTAAGGCGGGGAGCACAGATACGCAGTATTTT. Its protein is CASKAGSTDTQYF.

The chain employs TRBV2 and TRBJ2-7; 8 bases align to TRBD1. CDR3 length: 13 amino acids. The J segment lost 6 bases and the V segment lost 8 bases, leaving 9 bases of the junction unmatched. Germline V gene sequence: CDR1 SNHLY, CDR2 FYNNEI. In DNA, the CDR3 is TGTGCCAGCCGGGGGACAGGAATGTCCGAGCAGTACTTC. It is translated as CASRGTGMSEQYF.

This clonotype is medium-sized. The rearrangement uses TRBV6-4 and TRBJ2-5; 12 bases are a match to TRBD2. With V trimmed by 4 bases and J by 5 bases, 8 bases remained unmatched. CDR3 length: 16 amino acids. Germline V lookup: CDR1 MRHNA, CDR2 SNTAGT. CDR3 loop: CASSATRLAGDETQYF. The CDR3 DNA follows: TGTGCCAGCAGTGCCACGCGACTAGCGGGAGACGAGACCCAGTACTTC.

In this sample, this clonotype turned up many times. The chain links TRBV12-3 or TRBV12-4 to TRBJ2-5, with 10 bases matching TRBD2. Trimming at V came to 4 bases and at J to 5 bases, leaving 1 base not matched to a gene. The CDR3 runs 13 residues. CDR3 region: CASSSLAGETQYF. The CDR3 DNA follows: TGTGCCAGCAGTTCACTAGCGGGGGAGACCCAGTACTTC.

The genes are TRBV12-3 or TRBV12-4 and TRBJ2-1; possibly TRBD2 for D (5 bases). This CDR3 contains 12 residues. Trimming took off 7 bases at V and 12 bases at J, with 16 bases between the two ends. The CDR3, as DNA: TGTGCCAGCACATTAGTGGGAGTGCGGCAGTTCTTC. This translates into CASTLVGVRQFF.

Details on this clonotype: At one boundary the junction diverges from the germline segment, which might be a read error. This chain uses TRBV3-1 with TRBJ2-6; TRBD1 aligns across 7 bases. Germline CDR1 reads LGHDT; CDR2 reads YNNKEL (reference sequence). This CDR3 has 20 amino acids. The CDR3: CATSKELATGLGSGANVLTF. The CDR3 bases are TGTGCCACCAGCAAAGAATTGGCGACAGGGTTAGGATCTGGGGCCAACGTCCTGACTTTC.

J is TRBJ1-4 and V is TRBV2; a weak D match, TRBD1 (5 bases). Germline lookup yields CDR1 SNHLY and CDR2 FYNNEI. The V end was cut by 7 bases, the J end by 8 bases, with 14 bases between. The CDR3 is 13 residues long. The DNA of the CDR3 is TGTGCCAGCAATGTAGGGGTCGAGGAAAAACTGTTTTTT. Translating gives CASNVGVEEKLFF.

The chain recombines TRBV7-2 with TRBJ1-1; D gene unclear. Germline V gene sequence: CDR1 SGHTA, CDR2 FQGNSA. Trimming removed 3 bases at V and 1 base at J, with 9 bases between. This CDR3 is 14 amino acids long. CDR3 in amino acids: CASSFFKANTEAFF. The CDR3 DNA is TGTGCCAGCAGCTTTTTCAAGGCGAACACTGAAGCTTTCTTT.

The CDR3 DNA sequence: TGCGCCAGCAGCCTACAGGGCTTTCAGCCCCAGCATTTT. It codes for CASSLQGFQPQHF. J is TRBJ1-5 and V is TRBV4-1; D perhaps matches TRBD1 (6 bases). This CDR3 contains 13 residues. Germline CDR1 reads MGHRA; CDR2 reads YSYEKL. Trimming removed 4 bases at V and 6 bases at J, with 10 bases between.

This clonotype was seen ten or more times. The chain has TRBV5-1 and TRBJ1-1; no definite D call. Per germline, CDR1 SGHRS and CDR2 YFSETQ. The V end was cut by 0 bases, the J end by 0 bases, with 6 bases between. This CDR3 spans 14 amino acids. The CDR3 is CASSLVGLNTEAFF. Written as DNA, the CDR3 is TGCGCCAGCAGCTTGGTCGGACTGAACACTGAAGCTTTCTTT.

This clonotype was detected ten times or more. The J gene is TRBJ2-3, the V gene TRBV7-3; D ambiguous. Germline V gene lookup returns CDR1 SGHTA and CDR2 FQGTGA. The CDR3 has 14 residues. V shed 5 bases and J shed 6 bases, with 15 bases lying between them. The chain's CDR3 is CASSPGDHVDTQYF. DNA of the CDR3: TGTGCCAGCAGCCCAGGTGACCACGTCGATACGCAGTATTTT.

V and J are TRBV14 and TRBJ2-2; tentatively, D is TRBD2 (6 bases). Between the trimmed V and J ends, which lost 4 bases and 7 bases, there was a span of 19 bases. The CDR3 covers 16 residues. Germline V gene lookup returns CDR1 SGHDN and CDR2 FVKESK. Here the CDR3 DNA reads TGTGCCAGCAGCCGGCTACTCAACGCGGGGCACGGGGAGCTGTTTTTT. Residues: CASSRLLNAGHGELFF.

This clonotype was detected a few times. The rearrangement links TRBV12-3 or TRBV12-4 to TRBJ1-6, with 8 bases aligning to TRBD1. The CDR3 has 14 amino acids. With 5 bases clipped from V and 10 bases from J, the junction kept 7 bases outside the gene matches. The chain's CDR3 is CASSPKDRDSPLHF. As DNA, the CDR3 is TGTGCCAGCAGTCCCAAGGACAGGGACTCACCCCTCCACTTT.

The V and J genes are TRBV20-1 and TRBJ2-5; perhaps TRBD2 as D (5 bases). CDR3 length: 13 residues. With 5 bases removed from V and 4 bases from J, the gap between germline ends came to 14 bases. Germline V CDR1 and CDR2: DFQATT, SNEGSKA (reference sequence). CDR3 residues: CSADREPGETQYF. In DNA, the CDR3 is TGCAGTGCTGACCGGGAACCTGGAGAGACCCAGTACTTC.

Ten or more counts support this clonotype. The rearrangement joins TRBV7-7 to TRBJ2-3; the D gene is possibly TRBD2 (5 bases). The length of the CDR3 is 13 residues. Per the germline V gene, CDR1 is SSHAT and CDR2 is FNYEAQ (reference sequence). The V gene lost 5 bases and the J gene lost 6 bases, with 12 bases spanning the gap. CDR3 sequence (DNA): TGTGCCAGCAGCCGGAGCGGTTGGGATACGCAGTATTTT. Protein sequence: CASSRSGWDTQYF.

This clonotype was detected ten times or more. The CDR3 DNA reads TGTGCCAGCAGCTCCGGACAGGGGGATGGCTACACCTTC. Its protein product is CASSSGQGDGYTF. The chain uses TRBV12-3 or TRBV12-4 and TRBJ1-2; the match to TRBD1 covers 10 bases. CDR3 length equals 13 residues. Germline trimming cut 6 bases from V and 6 bases from J; bases unmatched to any gene: 4.

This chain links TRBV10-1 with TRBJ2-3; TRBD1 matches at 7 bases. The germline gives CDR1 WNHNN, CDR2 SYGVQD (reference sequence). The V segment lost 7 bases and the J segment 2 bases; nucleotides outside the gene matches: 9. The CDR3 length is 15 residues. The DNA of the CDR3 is TGCGCCAGCACTCCCGGGACAGCCGTCACAGATACGCAGTATTTT. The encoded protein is CASTPGTAVTDTQYF.